These 3 T cell receptor beta chains share one sample of origin, sequenced in a study of T cells in localized non-small cell lung cancer. The assay was immunoSEQ multiplex PCR, and TCRdb's table has in-frame clones only and misses some. Counted here are about 2,600 clones, around 28% occurring once; the ten biggest clones make up 7% to 9%. The material sequenced was lung tumor tissue, taken before any cancer treatment. The receptors derive from a male donor aged 60 or over with stage II squamous cell lung carcinoma.

This clone was counted between two and nine times. The chain uses TRBV6-8 and TRBJ1-5; unclear D gene. The V end was cut by 6 bases, the J end by 7 bases, with 13 bases between. The germline V gene encodes CDR1 MNHGY and CDR2 SAAAGT. CDR3 length: 13 residues. CDR3 in DNA: TGTGCCAGCAGACGAGATCCCGGACAGCCCCAGCATTTT. Protein product: CASRRDPGQPQHF.

This clone was seen a few times. This chain uses TRBV15 with TRBJ1-5; D may be TRBD1 (5 bases). The V end lost 1 base, the J end lost 1 base, and 11 bases lay between the germline ends. The germline V gene has CDR1 LNHNV and CDR2 YYDKDF (reference sequence). The CDR3 runs 16 residues. The CDR3 region is CATSRGGGRSNQPQHF. In DNA form, the CDR3 reads TGTGCCACCAGCAGAGGGGGGGGACGGAGCAATCAGCCCCAGCATTTT. Combining the CDR3 with reference TRBV15 and TRBJ1-5 gives the whole variable domain DAMVIQNPRYQVTQFGKPVTLSCSQTLNHNVMYWYQQKSSQAPKLLFHYYDKDFNNEADTPDNFQSRRPNTSFCFLDIRSPGLGDTAMYLCATSRGGGRSNQPQHFGDGTRLSIL.

The rearrangement joins TRBV28 to TRBJ1-5; 7 bases line up with TRBD1. This CDR3 region has 18 residues. CDR1 is MDHEN and CDR2 is SYDVKM in the germline V gene. V lost 1 base, J lost 0 bases, and 9 bases stayed unmatched. The DNA for the CDR3 is TGTGCCAGCAGTTTATTGGACAGGTGGTTCAATAGCAATCAGCCCCAGCATTTT. This sequence encodes CASSLLDRWFNSNQPQHF.